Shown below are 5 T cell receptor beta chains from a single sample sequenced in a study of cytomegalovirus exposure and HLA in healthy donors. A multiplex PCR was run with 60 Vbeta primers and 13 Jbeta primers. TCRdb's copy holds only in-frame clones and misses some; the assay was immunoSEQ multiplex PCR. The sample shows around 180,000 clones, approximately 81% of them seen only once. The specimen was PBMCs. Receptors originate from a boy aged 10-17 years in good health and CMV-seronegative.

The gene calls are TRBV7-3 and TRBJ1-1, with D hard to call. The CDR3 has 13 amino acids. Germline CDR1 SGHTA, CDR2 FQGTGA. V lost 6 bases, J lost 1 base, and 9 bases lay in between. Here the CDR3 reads CASSLGENTEAFF. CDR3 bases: TGTGCCAGCAGTCTGGGAGAGAACACTGAAGCTTTCTTT.

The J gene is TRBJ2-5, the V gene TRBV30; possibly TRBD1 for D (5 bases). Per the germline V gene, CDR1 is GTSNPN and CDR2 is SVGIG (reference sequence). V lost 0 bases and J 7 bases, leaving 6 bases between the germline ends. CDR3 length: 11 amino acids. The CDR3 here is CAWSVQGTQYF. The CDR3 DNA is TGTGCCTGGAGTGTGCAGGGGACCCAGTACTTC. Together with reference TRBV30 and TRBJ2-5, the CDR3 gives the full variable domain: SQTIHQWPATLVQPVGSPLSLECTVEGTSNPNLYWYRQAAGRGLQLLFYSVGIGQISSEVPQNLSASRPQDRQFILSSKKLLLSDSGFYLCAWSVQGTQYFGPGTRLLVL.

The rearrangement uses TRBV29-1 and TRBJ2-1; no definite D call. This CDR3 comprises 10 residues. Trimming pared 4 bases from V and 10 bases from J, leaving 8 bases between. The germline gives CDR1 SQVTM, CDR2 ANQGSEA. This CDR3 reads CSVVAEEQFF. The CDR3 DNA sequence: TGCAGCGTTGTGGCGGAGGAGCAGTTCTTC.

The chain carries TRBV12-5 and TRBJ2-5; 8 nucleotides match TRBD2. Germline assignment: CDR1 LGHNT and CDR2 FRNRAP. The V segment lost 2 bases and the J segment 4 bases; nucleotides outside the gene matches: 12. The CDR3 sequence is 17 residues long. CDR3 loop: CASGLWLAGRGAETQYF. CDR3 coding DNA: TGTGCTAGTGGTTTGTGGCTAGCGGGTAGGGGGGCAGAGACCCAGTACTTC.

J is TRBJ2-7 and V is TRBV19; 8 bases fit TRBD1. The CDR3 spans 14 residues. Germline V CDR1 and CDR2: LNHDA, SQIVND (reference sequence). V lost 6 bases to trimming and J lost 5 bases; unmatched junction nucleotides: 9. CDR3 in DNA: TGTGCCAGTAGGGCCGGACAGGGCGGTAACGAGCAGTACTTC. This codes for CASRAGQGGNEQYF.